The T cell receptor beta chain described here comes from a study of T cell responses to AZD1222 COVID-19 vaccine. For the study at large: Second doses at about 4 or about 12 weeks were pooled.

Method: immunoSEQ multiplex PCR; TCRdb's copy keeps in-frame clones and lacks some. Of more than 85,000 clones listed, less than 95% are singletons. Trimming stripped 5 bases from V and 4 bases from J, with 11 bases between. Germline CDR1 SGHAT, CDR2 FQNNGV. The length of the CDR3 is 13 residues. The clonotype comes from an adult in good health. Sequencing was performed on peripheral blood, taken on day 0 of AZD1222 vaccination. V and J are TRBV11-2 and TRBJ1-1; D is unclear. The CDR3 region has the DNA TGTGCCAGCAGCAGAGGACGGGGCACTGAAGCTTTCTTT. Translating gives CASSRGRGTEAFF.